This T cell receptor (beta chain) was recovered during a study of T cells in Graves' hyperthyroidism and ophthalmopathy. Study overall: Upon initial diagnosis and before any treatment, peripheral blood was collected.

Study findings and constraints: From stable hyperthyroidism, ophthalmopathy was set apart by a 13 V-J model.

Amplified regions were TCR beta CDR3 sequences from RNA transcripts. A set of HTBI primers served as the primers for a first-round RT-PCR of the TCR CDR3. In TCRdb, the multiplex PCR reads were re-called with MiXCR into one record per CDR3 protein. The sample yields some 420,000 distinct CDR3 sequences, about 13% seen once. Germline V gene lookup returns CDR1 SGHNT and CDR2 YYREEE (reference sequence). The CDR3 is 15 amino acids. With 5 bases clipped from V and 0 bases from J, the junction kept 3 bases outside the gene matches. This clonotype was seen a few times. Antigen: not known. The genes are TRBV5-4 and TRBJ2-1; 9 bases are a match to TRBD1. Sequenced: blood. The sequence came from a woman aged 18-29 years with Graves' hyperthyroidism. Written as DNA, the CDR3 is TGTGCCAGCAGGGCGGACAGGGGCTCCTACAATGAGCAGTTCTTC. It encodes CASRADRGSYNEQFF.